The 8 T cell receptor beta chains listed next were all sequenced from one sample in a study of tumor-infiltrating lymphocytes in primary liver carcinoma. Unsorted whole blood yielded blood RNA, and germline DNA was extracted as well. The input was around 530 ng total RNA; TCR beta cDNA was made from it with a constant-region primer. Employing slightly modified ARM-PCR, three nested multiplex PCR rounds were run, and these gave rise to the TCR beta libraries. Amplification in the first two PCR rounds was performed using TRBV1-TRBV30 forward primers and a C-beta reverse primer for approximately 10 cycles each. TCRdb passed the multiplex PCR reads through MiXCR, listing each CDR3 protein once. Of approximately 300,000 distinct CDR3 sequences in the sample, roughly two thirds are singletons; the top ten hold roughly 10%. Sequenced material: peripheral blood. These receptors were collected from a man aged 35 to 55 with primary liver carcinoma and hepatitis B virus infection.

The sample holds one count of this clonotype. A much larger clone sits a single nucleotide away, making a read error possible. The chain carries TRBV6-2 or TRBV6-3 and TRBJ2-7, with 12 bases matching TRBD1. There are 18 residues in the CDR3. V lost 9 bases and J lost 2; bases outside the gene matches: 17. From germline, CDR1 is MNHEY and CDR2 SVGEGT. The CDR3 nucleotides are TGTGCCAGAGGGTATCCCATGGGACAGGGGGCAACGGCCTACGAGCAGTACTTC. This translates into CARGYPMGQGATAYEQYF.

As regards this clonotype: A much larger clone differs from this one at a single base, so this may be a read error. V gene TRBV12-3 or TRBV12-4 combines with J gene TRBJ1-6; the D gene is possibly TRBD1 (6 bases). The CDR3 runs 15 residues. Trimming pared 7 bases from V and 8 bases from J, leaving 18 bases between. The CDR3 DNA is TGTGCCAGCAATCCCTTTCGAGGGGGTGATTCACCCCTCCACTTT. This sequence encodes CASNPFRGGDSPLHF.

V usage is TRBV2 and J usage is TRBJ2-1, with 7 bases fitting TRBD2. In germline, CDR1 is SNHLY, CDR2 FYNNEI. The CDR3 is made up of 15 amino acids. With V trimmed by 2 bases and J by 0 bases, 1 base remained unmatched. The CDR3 nucleotides are TGTGCCAGCAGTGAACAGCGGGGCTCCTACAATGAGCAGTTCTTC. Translated, it gives CASSEQRGSYNEQFF.

This chain links TRBV5-5 with TRBJ2-1; 10 bases map to TRBD2. The germline V gene has CDR1 SGHKS and CDR2 YYEKEE (reference sequence). The CDR3 extends over 16 amino acids. Trimming at V came to 4 bases and at J to 4 bases, leaving 8 bases not matched to a gene. The CDR3 loop is CASSVRTSGVYNEQFF. The CDR3 DNA is TGTGCCAGCAGCGTGAGGACTAGCGGAGTTTACAATGAGCAGTTCTTC.

Concerning this clonotype itself: A read error is possible here, since a much larger clone lies one base away. The V call is TRBV6-5, the J call TRBJ2-6; D might be TRBD1 (5 bases). This CDR3 is 14 amino acids long. The germline gives CDR1 MNHEY, CDR2 SVGAGI. The CDR3 DNA follows: TGTGCCAGCACACGCGGCTCTGGGGCCAACGTCCCGACTTTC. Translated: CASTRGSGANVPTF.

On this clonotype itself: A much larger clone differs by one base, so this may be a read error. The chain recombines TRBV4-1 with TRBJ2-1, with 11 bases aligning to TRBD1. This CDR3 contains 16 residues. Germline assignment: CDR1 MGHRA and CDR2 YSYEKL. After removal of 3 bases from V and 8 bases from J, the junction contained 9 bases not matched to a gene. The CDR3 sequence: CASSHPGTGGFDEQFF. The CDR3 DNA is TGCGCCAGCAGCCATCCCGGGACAGGGGGATTCGATGAGCAGTTCTTC.

The chain links TRBV30 to TRBJ1-5; the D gene is possibly TRBD1 (5 bases). The CDR3 sequence is 15 residues long. Germline loops: CDR1 GTSNPN, CDR2 SVGIG (reference sequence). V shed 5 bases and J shed 7 bases, with 21 bases lying between them. The CDR3 nucleotides are TGTGCCTGGTCAATGAATCAAGGGGTGGGGCAGCCCCAGCATTTT. Protein product: CAWSMNQGVGQPQHF.

About this clonotype itself: At one end the junction does not follow the germline gene, possibly because of a read error. This sequence joins TRBV5-4 and TRBJ2-2; the D call may be TRBD1 or TRBD2 (7 bases each). Germline values: CDR1 SGHNT, CDR2 YYREEE (reference sequence). There are 15 residues in the CDR3. This CDR3 is CAAERAGGDTGELFF. For the CDR3, the DNA is TGTGCGGCCGAAAGGGCAGGGGGGGACACCGGGGAGCTATTTTTT. The variable domain in full, completed from reference TRBV5-4 and TRBJ2-2, reads ETGVTQSPTHLIKTRGQQVTLRCSSQSGHNTVSWYQQALGQGPQFIFQYYREEENGRGNFPPRFSGLQFPNYSSELNVNALELDDSALYLCAAERAGGDTGELFFGEGSRLTVL.